This T cell receptor (beta chain) was recorded in a study of blood T cell repertoires in COVID-19 (dated by TCRdb to 2020 to 2021). For context, the study as a whole: Collaborator samples came from the United States, Italy and Spain and covered acute and convalescent phases of COVID-19. Deeply sampled blood TCRbeta repertoires from subjects exposed to, actively infected with, or recovered from COVID-19 were included in the dataset. The repertoires were released in a freely available public database intended as a resource for research on the immune response to SARS-CoV-2. The samples were drawn from two sources: the first 160 participants of the ongoing ImmuneRACE study, and 1,254 subjects contributed by 6 global collaborators. Where available, HLA class I and class II types were obtained from metadata supplied by the sample provider rather than from assay-based typing. The prospective study material was composed of cDNA or gDNA derived from T cells, B-cell-depleted T cells, or PBMCs. A de-identified subject ID, COVID-19 status, age in years and sex were almost always included in the sample metadata.

The collaborating institutions used their own protocols to collect whole blood in K2EDTA tubes. For TCRbeta analysis, collaborators shipped samples in one of three forms: frozen whole blood, isolated PBMCs, or DNA extracted from either of those sample types. This clone turned up a few times. Its antigen is not yet known. The record has no base qualities; no much larger clone is one base away. Results and caveats for the whole study, not just this receptor: How much clinical and demographic metadata was included differed by source and by participant, and the metadata was provided uncurated.

V and J are trimmed by 8 bases and 2 bases, and the gene matches miss 6 bases of the junction. CDR1 and CDR2 are read off the germline V gene as MDHEN and SYDVKM. CDR3 length: 14 amino acids, cysteine to phenylalanine. The read is trimmed to its CDR3 DNA, 42 bases read in frame from base 1. TCRbeta CDR3 regions were amplified from genomic DNA by means of the immunoSEQ Assay, a bias-controlled multiplex PCR. The authors processed their data as follows. The number of nucleated cells in each sample was estimated by amplification of reference gene primers within the assay. Sequence reads were collapsed and filtered to measure the absolute abundance of every unique TCRbeta CDR3 rearrangement. For each sample, productive Simpson clonality was calculated by taking the square root of Simpson's diversity index across productive rearrangements. In its TCRdb copy, this immuneACCESS table keeps in-frame sequences only and misses some clones. Where compared with another copy, unresolved V genes explain less than half of these, and the others have no known cause. D and trimming come from the DNA, and the V and J calls and clone size come from that table. A total of over 130,000 clones appear in this sample, roughly four fifths of them only once. Of the sample, 3.5% to 5% is held by the ten largest clones.

What was sequenced was peripheral blood. This receptor chain uses TRBV28 and TRBJ2-7; TRBD2 aligns with 10 central bases. The source of this sequence is a woman of 80 years or more with acute or convalescent COVID-19. CDR3 reads: CASGLSGGTYEQYF. In nucleotides, the sequence is TGTGCCAGCGGTCTTAGCGGGGGGACCTACGAGCAGTACTTC.